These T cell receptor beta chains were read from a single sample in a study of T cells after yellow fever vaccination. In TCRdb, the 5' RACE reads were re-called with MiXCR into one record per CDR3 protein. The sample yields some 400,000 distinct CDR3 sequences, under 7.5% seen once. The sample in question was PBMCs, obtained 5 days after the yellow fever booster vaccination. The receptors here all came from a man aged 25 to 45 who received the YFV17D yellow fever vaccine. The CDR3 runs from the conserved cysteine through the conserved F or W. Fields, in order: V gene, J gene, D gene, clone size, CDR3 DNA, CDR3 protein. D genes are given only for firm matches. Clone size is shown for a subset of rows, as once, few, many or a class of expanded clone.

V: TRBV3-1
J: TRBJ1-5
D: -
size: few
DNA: TGTGCCAGCAGCCAAGGCCTTTCCATCAGATTCAATCAGCCCCAGCATTTT
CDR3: CASSQGLSIRFNQPQHF

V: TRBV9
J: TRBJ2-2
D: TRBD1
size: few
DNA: TGTGCCAGCAGCGTAGGACAGGGGGCCGGGGAGCTGTTTTTT
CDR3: CASSVGQGAGELFF

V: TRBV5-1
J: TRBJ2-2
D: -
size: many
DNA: TGCGCCAGCAATCCGGATAGCGCGGCCGGGGAGCTGTTTTTT
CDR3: CASNPDSAAGELFF

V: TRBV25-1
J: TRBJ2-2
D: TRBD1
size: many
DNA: TGTGCCAGCAGTACAGGGGTTTTGTACACCGGGGAGCTGTTTTTT
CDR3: CASSTGVLYTGELFF

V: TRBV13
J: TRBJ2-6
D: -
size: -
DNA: TGTGCCAGCAGCTTAGCTTCTAAAGTTTCTGGGGCCAACGTCCTGACTTTC
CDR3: CASSLASKVSGANVLTF

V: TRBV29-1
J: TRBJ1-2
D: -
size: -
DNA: TGCAGCGTTGGGAGGTTTTCCGGCGGCTACACCTTC
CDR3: CSVGRFSGGYTF

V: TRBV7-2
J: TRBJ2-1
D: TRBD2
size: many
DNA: TGTGCCAGCAGCTTAGGGCCTAGCGGGATAAATGAGCAGTTCTTC
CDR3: CASSLGPSGINEQFF

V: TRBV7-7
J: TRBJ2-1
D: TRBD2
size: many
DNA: TGTGCTAGCAGCTTAGTAGCGGGTGTAACCTACAATGAGCAGTTCTTC
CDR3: CASSLVAGVTYNEQFF

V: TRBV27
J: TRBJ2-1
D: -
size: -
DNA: TGTGCCAGCAGTTTTCGGGCTGGTGGCTCCTACAATGAGCAGTTCTTC
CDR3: CASSFRAGGSYNEQFF

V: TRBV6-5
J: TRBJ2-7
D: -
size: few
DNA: TGTGCCAGCAGTTACTCGAGGACGACCTACGAGCAGTACTTC
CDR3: CASSYSRTTYEQYF

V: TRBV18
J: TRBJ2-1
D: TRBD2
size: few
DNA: TGTGCCAGCTCACCAATAGCGGGAGCATTGTACAATGAGCAGTTCTTC
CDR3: CASSPIAGALYNEQFF

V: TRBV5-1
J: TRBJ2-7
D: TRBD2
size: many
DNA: TGCGCCAGCAGCGTCGGGGGGACCTACGAGCAGTACTTC
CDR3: CASSVGGTYEQYF

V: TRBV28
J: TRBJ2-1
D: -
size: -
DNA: TGTGCCAGCGGGGTGGCGTACAATGAGCAGTTCTTC
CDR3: CASGVAYNEQFF

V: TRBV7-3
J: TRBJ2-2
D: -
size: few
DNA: TGTGCCAGCAGCCCCAGGACTTTCGCGAACACCGGGGAGCTGTTTTTT
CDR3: CASSPRTFANTGELFF

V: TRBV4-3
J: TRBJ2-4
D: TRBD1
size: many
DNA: TGCGCCAGCAGCCAAGATCGACGACAGGGGGCATACATTCAGTACTTC
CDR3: CASSQDRRQGAYIQYF

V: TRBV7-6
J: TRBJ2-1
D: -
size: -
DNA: TGTGCCAGCAGCTTAGCGATGGAGGAGCCAGACTACAATGAGCAGTTCTTC
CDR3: CASSLAMEEPDYNEQFF

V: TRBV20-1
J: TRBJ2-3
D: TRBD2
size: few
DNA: TGCAGTGCTAGAGTCCCGCGGGAGTTTACAGATACGCAGTATTTT
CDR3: CSARVPREFTDTQYF

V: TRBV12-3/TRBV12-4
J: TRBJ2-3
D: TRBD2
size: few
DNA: TGTGCCAGCAGTTGGACTAGCGACACAGATACGCAGTATTTT
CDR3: CASSWTSDTDTQYF

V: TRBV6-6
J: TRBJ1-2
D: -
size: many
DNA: TGTGCCAGCAGTTCGCAGGCCGGTGGCTACACCTTC
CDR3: CASSSQAGGYTF

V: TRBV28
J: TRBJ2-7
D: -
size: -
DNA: TGTGCCAGCAGTTTTTTCCCAGAGAGGGAGAGAAACGGATGGTCTTACGAGCAGTACTTC
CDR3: CASSFFPERERNGWSYEQYF

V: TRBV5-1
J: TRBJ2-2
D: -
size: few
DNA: TGCGCCAGCAGCTTGTTGGCCCTAAGCTCTGCCGGGGAGCTGTTTTTT
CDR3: CASSLLALSSAGELFF

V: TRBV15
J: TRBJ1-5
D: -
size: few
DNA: TGTGCCACCAGCACCGGGACTTCTTCAAATCAGCCCCAGCATTTT
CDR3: CATSTGTSSNQPQHF

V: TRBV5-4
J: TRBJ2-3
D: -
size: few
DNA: TGTGCCAGCAGCCGGGCGGGGACAGATACGCAGTATTTT
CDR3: CASSRAGTDTQYF

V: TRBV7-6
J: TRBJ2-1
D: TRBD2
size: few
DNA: TGTGCCAGCAGTTTGGGGGGGAACTCCTACAATGAGCAGTTCTTC
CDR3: CASSLGGNSYNEQFF

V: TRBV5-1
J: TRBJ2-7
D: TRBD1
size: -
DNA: TGCGCCAACTTGGACAGGGCTGTCCACGAGCAGTACTTC
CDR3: CANLDRAVHEQYF

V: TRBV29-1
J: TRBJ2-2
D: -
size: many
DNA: TGCAGCGTTGCACCTCTTGACAGCCACACCGGGGAGCTGTTTTTT
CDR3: CSVAPLDSHTGELFF

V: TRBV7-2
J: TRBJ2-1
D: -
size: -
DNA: TGTGCCAGCAGCCTGATGGGCGATGAGCAGTTCTTC
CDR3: CASSLMGDEQFF

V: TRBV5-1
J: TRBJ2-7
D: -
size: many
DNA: TGCGCCAGCAGCTCGGACGGAATTATCTACGAGCAGTACTTC
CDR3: CASSSDGIIYEQYF

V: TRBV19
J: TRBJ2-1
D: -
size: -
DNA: TGTGCCAGTAGTGGACTTGGTGAGCAGTTCTTC
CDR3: CASSGLGEQFF

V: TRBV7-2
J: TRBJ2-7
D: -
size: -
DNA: TGTGCCAGCAGCTTTATGGTAGCGCGTACCTACGAGCAGTACTTC
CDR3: CASSFMVARTYEQYF

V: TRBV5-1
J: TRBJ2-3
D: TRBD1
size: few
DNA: TGCGCCAGCGGACAGGGTGGGGCAGATACGCAGTATTTT
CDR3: CASGQGGADTQYF

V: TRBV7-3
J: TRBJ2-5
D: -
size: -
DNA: TGTGCCAGCAGCTTAACGGGGGACACAGAGACCCAGTACTTC
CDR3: CASSLTGDTETQYF

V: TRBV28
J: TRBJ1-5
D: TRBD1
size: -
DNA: TGTACCAGCAGTAACCTGGACAGGGGGTTCCATCAGCCCCAGCATTTT
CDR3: CTSSNLDRGFHQPQHF

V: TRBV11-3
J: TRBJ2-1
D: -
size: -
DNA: TGTGCCAGCAGCGACTCTAGCAATGAGCAGTTCTTC
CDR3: CASSDSSNEQFF

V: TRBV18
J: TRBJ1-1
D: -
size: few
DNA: TGTGCCAGCTCACCACCAAGCAGGGGCGGGAACACTGAAGCTTTCTTT
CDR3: CASSPPSRGGNTEAFF

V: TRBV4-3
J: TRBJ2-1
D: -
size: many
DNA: TGCGCCAGCTCCCCAGACCTGGGGGGCAGTAGTTACAATGAGCAGTTCTTC
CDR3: CASSPDLGGSSYNEQFF

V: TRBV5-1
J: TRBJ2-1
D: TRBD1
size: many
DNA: TGCGCCAGCAGCGTACAGGGGGAGGCCTACAATGAGCAGTTCTTC
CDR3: CASSVQGEAYNEQFF

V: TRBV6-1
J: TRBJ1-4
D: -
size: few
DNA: TGTGCCAGCAGTGAATTGTGGGGAGTGAATAATGAAAAACTGTTTTTT
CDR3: CASSELWGVNNEKLFF

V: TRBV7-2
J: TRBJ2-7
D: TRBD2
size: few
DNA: TGTGCCAGCAGCTTAGCAGCGGGAGGGCCCTACGAGCAGTACTTC
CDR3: CASSLAAGGPYEQYF

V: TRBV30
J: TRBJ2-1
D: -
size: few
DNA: TGTGCCTCCATTACCAACCAGCGACAATCCTACAATGAGCAGTTCTTC
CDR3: CASITNQRQSYNEQFF

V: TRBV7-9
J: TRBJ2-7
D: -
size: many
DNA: TGTGCCAGCAGCGGGGGTCACGAGCAGTACTTC
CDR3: CASSGGHEQYF

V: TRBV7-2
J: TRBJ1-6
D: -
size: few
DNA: TGTGCCAGCAGCTTAGCTCCCAATTTGTCACCCCTCCACTTT
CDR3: CASSLAPNLSPLHF

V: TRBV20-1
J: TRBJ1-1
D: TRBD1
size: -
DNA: TGCAGTGCTAGAATTCAGGGGGCGCGAGACACTGAAGCTTTCTTT
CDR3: CSARIQGARDTEAFF

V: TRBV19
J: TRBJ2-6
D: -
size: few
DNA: TGTGCCAGTAGTATTTGGTCGGCTTCTGGGGCCAACGTCCTGACTTTC
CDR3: CASSIWSASGANVLTF

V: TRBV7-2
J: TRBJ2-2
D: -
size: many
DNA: TGTGCCAGCAGGCAGTCCCCAAGTACCGGGGAGCTGTTTTTT
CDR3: CASRQSPSTGELFF

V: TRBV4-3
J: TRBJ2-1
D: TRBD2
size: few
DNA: TGCGCCAGCAGCACTAGCGGGTTGAGGGATGAGCAGTTCTTC
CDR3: CASSTSGLRDEQFF

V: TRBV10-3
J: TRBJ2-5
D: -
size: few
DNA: TGTGCCATCAGTGAGTCGAATAGCGTGGAGACCCAGTACTTC
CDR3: CAISESNSVETQYF

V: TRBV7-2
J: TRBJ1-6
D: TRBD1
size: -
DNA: TGTGCCAGCAGCCCGGACAGGGGCCTTTCAGCCCTCCACTTT
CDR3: CASSPDRGLSALHF

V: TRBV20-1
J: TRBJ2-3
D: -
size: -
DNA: TGCAGTGCCCTCTTCGGGGATACGCAGTATTTT
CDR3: CSALFGDTQYF